This T cell receptor beta chain was found in a study of cytomegalovirus exposure and HLA in healthy donors. TCRdb keeps only in-frame clones here, not all; method: immunoSEQ multiplex PCR. The data contain hundreds of thousands of clones, roughly 84% of them singletons. Of note for this clone: Its specificity is unknown.

The donors were in the 120-subject validation cohort, distinct from the approximately 700-subject first cohort. Notes on the study in general: The TCR clusters that emerged in the first cohort tended, a later analysis found, to co-occur in the 110 or so validation repertoires. The study recorded 160 or so TCR beta chains that were cytomegalovirus-associated.

Germline assignment: CDR1 PRHDT and CDR2 FYEKMQ (reference sequence). The length of the CDR3 is 16 residues. Unmatched junction bases numbered 11, after V lost 5 bases and J lost 4 bases. The clonotype was recovered from a man between 18 and 35 years old in good health and CMV-seropositive. The material sequenced was PBMCs. This chain uses TRBV13 with TRBJ1-3; 7 nucleotides agree with TRBD1. The CDR3 DNA reads as TGTGCCAGCAGCCTACCTACTGGGACAGCCGGAAACACCATATATTTT. It is translated as CASSLPTGTAGNTIYF.